This T cell receptor (beta chain) was obtained from a study of T cells in Graves' hyperthyroidism and ophthalmopathy. CDR1 and CDR2 (germline): SGHAT, FQNNGV. The CDR3 spans 18 residues. J gave up 4 bases and V 6 bases, and 15 bases lay outside the gene matches. This clonotype has ten or more counts. It was RNA transcripts that yielded the amplified TCR beta CDR3 regions. With the HTBI primer set, the TCR CDR3 went through a first round of RT-PCR. MiXCR, applied by TCRdb to the multiplex PCR reads, yields one record per CDR3 protein. The sample includes about 180,000 distinct CDR3 sequences, approximately 15% of them seen just once.

Input material: blood. The receptor was derived from a woman in her 50s with Graves' hyperthyroidism. This chain connects TRBV11-2 to TRBJ2-2; 9 bases align to TRBD2. CDR3 region: CASSLRRMRGGGTGELFF. CDR3 sequence (DNA): TGTGCCAGCAGTCTTAGAAGGATGCGGGGGGGGGGCACCGGGGAGCTGTTTTTT.